These 9 T cell receptor beta chains originate from one sample sequenced in a study of identical twins. TCRdb re-derived calls from the 5' RACE reads in MiXCR, one entry per CDR3 protein. The sample carries approximately 280,000 distinct CDR3 sequences, more than 6.5% recorded once. Separately, the same data were catalogued under a study of yellow fever vaccine responses in identical twins.

The sample comprised memory (CD45RO+) T cells sorted from blood. The origin of the receptors is a woman between 18 and 29 years old in good health.

This clonotype occurred many times. The chain is built from TRBV27 and TRBJ2-2; a weak D match, TRBD1 (6 bases). The germline V gene has CDR1 MNHEY and CDR2 SMNVEV (reference sequence). The CDR3 is made up of 13 amino acids. V lost 6 bases, J lost 4 bases, and 9 bases lay in between. The CDR3 loop reads CASRSGVTGELFF. CDR3 coding DNA: TGTGCCAGCAGGTCAGGGGTCACCGGGGAGCTGTTTTTT.

The chain employs TRBV7-6 and TRBJ1-3; unclear D gene. CDR1 is SGHVS, CDR2 FNYEAQ, per germline. V lost 5 bases, J lost 0 bases, and 8 bases lay in between. CDR3 length: 14 amino acids. As DNA, the CDR3 is TGTGCCAGCAGCCAACAAATCTCTGGAAACACCATATATTTT. Its translation: CASSQQISGNTIYF. Full variable domain (outside the CDR3, taken from reference TRBV7-6 and TRBJ1-3): GAGVSQSPRYKVTKRGQDVALRCDPISGHVSLYWYRQALGQGPEFLTYFNYEAQQDKSGLPNDRFSAERPEGSISTLTIQRTEQRDSAMYRCASSQQISGNTIYFGEGSWLTVV.

This chain uses TRBV20-1 with TRBJ1-5, with a tentative D call TRBD1 (5 bases). The CDR3 consists of 15 residues. In germline, CDR1 is DFQATT, CDR2 SNEGSKA (reference sequence). The V gene lost 0 bases and the J gene lost 4 bases, with 13 bases spanning the gap. CDR3 DNA sequence: TGCAGTGCTAGAGATAAGGGGCGCCCTAATCAGCCCCAGCATTTT. It codes for CSARDKGRPNQPQHF.

This clonotype was picked up many times. The chain recombines TRBV24-1 with TRBJ2-1; 9 bases map to TRBD2. The CDR3 has 15 residues. After removal of 6 bases from V and 4 bases from J, the junction contained 6 bases not matched to a gene. Germline V gene data show CDR1 as KGHDR and CDR2 as SFDVKD. As DNA, the CDR3 is TGTGCCACCAGTTCTTCTAGCGGGGTGTACAATGAGCAGTTCTTC. It is translated as CATSSSSGVYNEQFF.

This clonotype was recorded many times. The chain joins TRBV6-4 to TRBJ2-1; 9 nucleotides agree with TRBD2. J lost 5 bases, V lost 3 bases, and 5 bases had no gene match. The CDR3 consists of 15 residues. Germline V CDR1 and CDR2: MRHNA, SNTAGT. The CDR3 spells CASSEAGGGNNEQFF. In DNA, the CDR3 is TGTGCCAGCAGTGAAGCGGGAGGCGGGAACAATGAGCAGTTCTTC.

This clonotype showed up many times. This chain connects TRBV6-5 to TRBJ1-6; 8 bases fit TRBD1. The germline V gene encodes CDR1 MNHEY and CDR2 SVGAGI. The V and J ends lost 5 bases and 5 bases, in that order; junction bases with no gene match: 5. CDR3 length: 15 residues. Here the CDR3 reads CASSTRQGHNSPLHF. The CDR3 DNA reads as TGTGCCAGCAGTACTAGACAGGGGCATAATTCACCCCTCCACTTT.

The genes are TRBV7-8 and TRBJ2-7; 7 nucleotides align to TRBD1. V lost 5 bases, J lost 3 bases, and 4 bases stayed unmatched. In germline, CDR1 is SGHVS, CDR2 FQNEAQ. The CDR3 is 13 amino acids. In DNA, the CDR3 is TGTGCCAGCAGCCCCGGGACAGTCTACGAGCAGTACGTC. It specifies CASSPGTVYEQYV.

This clonotype has a handful of counts. The chain links TRBV24-1 to TRBJ1-5; the D is unclear. V lost 1 base and J 7 bases, leaving 7 bases between the germline ends. The V gene's germline CDR1 is KGHDR and CDR2 SFDVKD. The CDR3 extends over 13 amino acids. For the CDR3, the DNA is TGTGCCACCAGTGATTTCGGGTCCCAGCCCCAGCATTTT. It codes for CATSDFGSQPQHF.

Only a few counts were recorded for this clonotype. This rearrangement joins TRBV28 to TRBJ2-5; 8 bases map to TRBD2. V shed 6 bases and J 2 bases; nucleotides not matched to a gene: 8. The CDR3 runs 15 residues. Germline CDR1 is MDHEN and CDR2 is SYDVKM. CDR3 region: CASSSPGGRQETQYF. CDR3 nucleotides: TGTGCCAGCAGCTCTCCGGGAGGGCGACAAGAGACCCAGTACTTC. Based on the CDR3 plus reference TRBV28 and TRBJ2-5, the full variable domain is DVKVTQSSRYLVKRTGEKVFLECVQDMDHENMFWYRQDPGLGLRLIYFSYDVKMKEKGDIPEGYSVSREKKERFSLILESASTNQTSMYLCASSSPGGRQETQYFGPGTRLLVL.